This TCR beta chain emerged from a study of blood T cells in healthy people across ages. It was with a sample-barcoded 5' primer and a J-beta primer mix that a second PCR of about 6 to 12 cycles was run. All cDNA molecules were each tagged by a template-switch adaptor with 12 random nucleotides. TCRdb re-called the 5' RACE reads through MiXCR, storing one row per CDR3 protein. The sample shows 750,000 to 1,000,000 distinct CDR3 sequences, roughly 29% of them seen only once. General study results and limits: In long-lived donors, naive CD4+ cell counts and diversity exceeded those of aged donors.

This clonotype was observed a handful of times. The antigen remains undetermined. These same data were also listed under a study on T cells of mothers and their children. That report adds: All donors were healthy and Caucasian; they were three mothers and their six children. Slightly higher but non-significant overlap marked related mother-child pairs versus unrelated pairs.

Material: blood. The source of this sequence is a woman in her thirties or forties in good health.

Here the CDR3 reads CAISESAAFQETQYF. The CDR3 region has the DNA TGTGCCATCAGTGAGTCAGCAGCATTTCAAGAGACCCAGTACTTC. The V call is TRBV10-3, the J call TRBJ2-5; the D is unclear. Germline CDR1 reads ENHRY; CDR2 reads SYGVKD. The V end lost 0 bases, the J end lost 2 bases, and 10 bases lay between the germline ends. The CDR3 is 15 amino acids.